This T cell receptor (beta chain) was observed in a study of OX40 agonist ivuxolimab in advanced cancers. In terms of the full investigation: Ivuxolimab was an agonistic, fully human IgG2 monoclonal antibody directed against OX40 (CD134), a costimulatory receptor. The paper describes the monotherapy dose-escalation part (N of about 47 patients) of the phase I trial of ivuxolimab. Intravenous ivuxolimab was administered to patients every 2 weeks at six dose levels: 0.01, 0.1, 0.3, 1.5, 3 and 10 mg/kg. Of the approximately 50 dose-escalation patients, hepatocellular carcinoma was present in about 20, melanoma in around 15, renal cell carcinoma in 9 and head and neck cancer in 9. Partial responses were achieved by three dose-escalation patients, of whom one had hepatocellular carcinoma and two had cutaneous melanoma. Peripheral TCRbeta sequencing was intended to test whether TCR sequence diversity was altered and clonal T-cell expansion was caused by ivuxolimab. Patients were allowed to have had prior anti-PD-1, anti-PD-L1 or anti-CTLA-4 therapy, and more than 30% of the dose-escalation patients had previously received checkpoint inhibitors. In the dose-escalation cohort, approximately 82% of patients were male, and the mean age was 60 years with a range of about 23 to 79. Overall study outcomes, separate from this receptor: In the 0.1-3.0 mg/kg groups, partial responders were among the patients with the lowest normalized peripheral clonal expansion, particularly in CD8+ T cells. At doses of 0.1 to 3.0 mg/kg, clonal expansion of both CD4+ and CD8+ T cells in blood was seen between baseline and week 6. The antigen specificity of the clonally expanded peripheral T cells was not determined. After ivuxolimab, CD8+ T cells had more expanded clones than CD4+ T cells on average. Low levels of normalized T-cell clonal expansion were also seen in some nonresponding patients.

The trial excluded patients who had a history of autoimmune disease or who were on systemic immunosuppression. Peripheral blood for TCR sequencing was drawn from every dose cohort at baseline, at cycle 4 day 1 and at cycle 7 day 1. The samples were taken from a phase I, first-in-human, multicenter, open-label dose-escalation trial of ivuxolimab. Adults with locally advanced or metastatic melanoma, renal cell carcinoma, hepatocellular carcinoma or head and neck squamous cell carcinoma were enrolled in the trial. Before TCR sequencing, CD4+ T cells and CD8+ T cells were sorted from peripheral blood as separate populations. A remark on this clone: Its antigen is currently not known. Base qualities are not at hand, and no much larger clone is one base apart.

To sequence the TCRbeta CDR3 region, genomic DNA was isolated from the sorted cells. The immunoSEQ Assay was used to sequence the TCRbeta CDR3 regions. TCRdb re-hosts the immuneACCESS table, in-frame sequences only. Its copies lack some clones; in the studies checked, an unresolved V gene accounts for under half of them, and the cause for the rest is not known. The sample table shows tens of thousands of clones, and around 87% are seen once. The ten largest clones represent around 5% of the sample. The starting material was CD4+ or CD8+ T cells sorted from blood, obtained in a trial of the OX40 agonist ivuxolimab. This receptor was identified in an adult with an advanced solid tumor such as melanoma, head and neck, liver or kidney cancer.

CDR3 reads: CASTLTSGGAQTQYF. DNA sequence: TGTGCCAGCACTTTGACTAGCGGGGGGGCGCAGACCCAGTACTTC. The V gene is TRBV6-6 and the J gene is TRBJ2-5; a stretch of 14 junction bases matches TRBD2. The germline V gene (reference sequence) provides CDR1 MNHNY and CDR2 SVGAGI. Germline trimming amounts to 7 bases on V and 6 bases on J, with 7 as the count of junction bases outside the gene matches. The CDR3 measures 15 amino acids from cysteine to phenylalanine. The read is trimmed to its CDR3 DNA, 45 bases read in frame from base 1.